The entry below describes one TCR beta chain. Its antigen is currently unknown. This sample is drawn from a study of cytomegalovirus exposure and HLA in healthy donors. Notes on the study in general: The authors considered a cluster of highly shared sequence variants likely to be a sequencing artifact. Investigators reported around 150 TCR beta chains as tied to cytomegalovirus. Later analysis associated a missense DCLRE1C variant with TCR beta V- and J-gene trimming.

With 60 Vbeta and 13 Jbeta primers, the PCR was carried out. Measured with immunoSEQ multiplex PCR; TCRdb has only the in-frame clones, and not every one. Of over 95,000 clones in the sample, more than 65% are singletons; the top ten hold approximately 11%. Germline V gene data show CDR1 as MGHRA and CDR2 as YSYEKL. Trimming at V came to 3 bases and at J to 2 bases, leaving 8 bases not matched to a gene. CDR3 length: 16 amino acids. This chain links TRBV4-1 with TRBJ2-3, with 7 bases fitting TRBD2. Sequencing was performed on PBMCs. The sequence was collected from a man aged 40-49 years in good health and CMV-seropositive. The CDR3 DNA follows: TGCGCCAGCAGCCATCAAGCGGGGAGAACCACAGATACGCAGTATTTT. It encodes CASSHQAGRTTDTQYF.